The next 32 T cell receptor beta chains were all read from a single sample in a study of tumor-infiltrating lymphocytes in primary liver carcinoma. Extraction also yielded germline DNA, while blood RNA was obtained from unsorted whole blood. A primer in the constant region served to generate TCR beta cDNA from roughly 520 ng of total RNA. ARM-PCR was slightly modified, and three nested multiplex PCR rounds with it gave rise to the TCR beta libraries. In the first two PCR rounds, TRBV1-TRBV30 forward primers were paired with a C-beta reverse primer, and each round lasted approximately 9 cycles. MiXCR was run by TCRdb on the multiplex PCR reads, yielding one entry per CDR3 protein. The sample has 150,000 to 200,000 distinct CDR3 sequences; approximately 60% are singletons. Sample: peripheral blood. The receptors originated from a man aged 40-55 years with primary liver carcinoma and hepatitis B virus infection.

About this clonotype itself: A much bigger clone sits one base away, suggesting this may be a read error. The V gene is TRBV11-1, the J gene TRBJ1-1; no firm D call. From germline, CDR1 is SGHAT and CDR2 FQDESV (reference sequence). CDR3 length: 12 residues. The CDR3 sequence is CASSLSYTEASF. DNA of the CDR3: TGTGCCAGCAGCTTATCCTACACTGAAGCTTCCTTT.

This clonotype was detected a few times. A much larger clone sits a single nucleotide away, making a read error possible. V gene TRBV11-3 combines with J gene TRBJ2-2, with 8 nucleotides matching TRBD1. Per the germline V gene, CDR1 is SGHNT and CDR2 is YENEEA. The CDR3 totals 16 residues. This CDR3 reads CTSSRSTGVYTGELFF. CDR3 nucleotides: TGTACCAGCAGCCGGTCGACAGGGGTATATACCGGGGAGCTGTTTTTT. The whole variable domain, remainder taken from reference TRBV11-3 and TRBJ2-2, is EAGVVQSPRYKIIEKKQPVAFWCNPISGHNTLYWYLQNLGQGPELLIRYENEEAVDDSQLPKDRFSAERLKGVDSTLKIQPAELGDSAVYLCTSSRSTGVYTGELFFGEGSRLTVL.

This clonotype was detected many times. The chain employs TRBV11-3 and TRBJ2-7; D assignment may be TRBD1 or TRBD2 (5 bases each). The CDR3 totals 15 residues. CDR1 and CDR2 from the germline V gene are SGHNT and YENEEA. V dropped 1 base and J dropped 1 base, with 11 bases sitting between them. CDR3 residues: CASSLGGKSSYEQYF. For the CDR3, the DNA is TGTGCCAGCAGCTTAGGGGGGAAGTCGTCCTACGAGCAGTACTTC.

This clonotype was observed a few times. The DNA of the CDR3 is TGTGCCAGCAGCTTGAGGACAGGGGAGGGCGAGCAGTACTTC. This gives the protein CASSLRTGEGEQYF. The J gene is TRBJ2-7, the V gene TRBV5-8; 9 bases align to TRBD1. V lost 1 base and J lost 6; bases outside the gene matches: 5. Per germline, CDR1 SGHTS and CDR2 YDEGEE. CDR3 size: 14 residues.

Concerning this clonotype: At one of its ends the junction is not consistent with the germline gene, which may arise from a read error. The chain has TRBV11-2 and TRBJ2-1, with D perhaps TRBD2 (5 bases). Germline V gene sequence: CDR1 SGHAT, CDR2 FQNNGV. The CDR3 is 15 amino acids. The chain's CDR3 is CASSGMSGTYNEQFF. In DNA, the CDR3 is TGCGCCAGCAGCGGAATGAGCGGTACCTACAATGAGCAGTTCTTC.

To note about this clonotype: One end of the junction is discordant with germline, which a read error may explain. The V and J genes are TRBV6-5 and TRBJ2-7; 14 bases line up with TRBD2. The CDR3 spans 17 residues. Per germline, CDR1 MNHEY and CDR2 SVGAGI. The CDR3 region has the DNA TGTGCCAGCAGCCGACTAGCGGGAGGGCCTAAAGCCTACGAGGAGTACTTC. Its translation: CASSRLAGGPKAYEEYF.

This clonotype has just a few counts. This chain joins TRBV12-3 or TRBV12-4 and TRBJ1-5; D unresolved. V lost 2 bases and J lost 9, with 11 bases in between. This CDR3 is 13 amino acids long. CDR3 sequence (DNA): TGTGCCAGCAGTTTACCAGGTACGCGGCCCCAGCATTTT. Protein product: CASSLPGTRPQHF.

This clonotype appeared a few times. The V and J genes are TRBV6-1 and TRBJ2-7; no reliable D call. This CDR3 region has 12 residues. Germline V gene lookup returns CDR1 MNHNS and CDR2 SASEGT. The germline V and J ends were trimmed by 2 bases and 3 bases, with 5 bases remaining between them. CDR3 sequence reads: CASSELNYEQYF. The CDR3 coding sequence is TGTGCCAGCAGTGAACTCAACTACGAGCAGTACTTC.

V is TRBV4-1 and J is TRBJ2-7; 12 bases are shared with TRBD2. Germline lookup yields CDR1 MGHRA and CDR2 YSYEKL. V lost 4 bases, J lost 6 bases, and 10 bases stayed unmatched. The CDR3 totals 16 residues. The CDR3 protein is CASSLKALAGGGEQYF. The CDR3, as DNA: TGCGCCAGCAGCCTCAAAGCACTAGCGGGAGGAGGCGAGCAGTACTTC.

This clonotype was seen more than once but under ten times. This chain joins TRBV6-6 and TRBJ1-4; 9 positions agree with TRBD1. The CDR3 totals 14 residues. The V gene's germline CDR1 is MNHNY and CDR2 SVGAGI (reference sequence). Trimming removed 5 bases from V and 6 bases from J; junction bases left unmatched: 4. The CDR3 DNA is TGTGCCAGCAGTACCGGGACAGGGTATGAAAAACTGTTTTTT. Its protein is CASSTGTGYEKLFF.

Notes on this clonotype: At one end, the junction sequence differs from germline, possibly due to a read error. This chain links TRBV4-1 with TRBJ1-1; D not resolved. The CDR3 consists of 13 residues. Germline lookup yields CDR1 MGHRA and CDR2 YSYEKL. The CDR3 bases are TGCGCCGGCAGCCCTTCGTACGGCACTGAAGCTTTCTTT. Protein: CAGSPSYGTEAFF.

This chain connects TRBV10-3 to TRBJ2-1; the match to TRBD2 covers 9 bases. The CDR3 loop spans 14 amino acids. The trim removed 11 bases at V and 12 bases at J, leaving 17 bases unmatched. Germline CDR1 is ENHRY and CDR2 is SYGVKD. CDR3 amino acids: CAASGTSGYSGQFF. The CDR3 DNA reads TGTGCCGCCTCAGGCACTAGCGGGTACAGTGGGCAGTTCTTC.

This clonotype was seen more than once but under ten times. This chain connects TRBV30 to TRBJ2-1; 8 nucleotides match TRBD2. Germline V CDR1 and CDR2: GTSNPN, SVGIG (reference sequence). The CDR3 sequence is 16 residues long. The J segment lost 8 bases and the V segment lost 1 base, leaving 13 bases of the junction unmatched. The CDR3 DNA sequence: TGTGCCTGGAGTGCCAGCGGGAGAAGGGGCGGCGATGAGCAGTTCTTC. This sequence encodes CAWSASGRRGGDEQFF.

Concerning this clonotype: A much larger clone is a single base away; this may be a read error. The chain has TRBV11-2 and TRBJ2-2; the D is unclear. In germline, CDR1 is SGHAT, CDR2 FQNNGV. This CDR3 has 14 residues. CDR3 bases: TGTGCCAGCGGCTTCACAGAGAACACCGGGGAGCTGTTTTTT. Protein product: CASGFTENTGELFF.

Note on this clonotype: An end of the junction differs from the germline gene, which may be a read error. The CDR3 here is CASSFQVTNYGYAF. The CDR3 region has the DNA TGTGCCAGCAGCTTCCAGGTGACTAACTATGGCTACGCCTTC. J is TRBJ1-2 and V is TRBV11-1; no reliable D call. The CDR3 totals 14 residues. Germline assignment: CDR1 SGHAT and CDR2 FQDESV (reference sequence). The entire variable domain, with the rest obtained from reference TRBV11-1 and TRBJ1-2, is as follows: EAEVAQSPRYKITEKSQAVAFWCDPISGHATLYWYRQILGQGPELLVQFQDESVVDDSQLPKDRFSAERLKGVDSTLKIQPAELGDSAMYLCASSFQVTNYGYAFGSGTRLTVV.

This clonotype was seen ten or more times. The chain has TRBV11-2 and TRBJ2-7; either TRBD1 or TRBD2 may supply D (5 bases each). Trimming took 5 bases from V and 4 from J, leaving 15 bases between them. CDR3 size: 14 residues. In germline, CDR1 is SGHAT, CDR2 FQNNGV. CDR3 loop: CASSRGVVGYEQYF. CDR3 nucleotide sequence: TGTGCCAGCAGCCGAGGGGTAGTAGGGTACGAGCAGTACTTC.

The rearrangement links TRBV10-3 to TRBJ2-7, with 9 bases matching TRBD1. After removal of 1 base from V and 4 bases from J, the junction contained 17 bases not matched to a gene. The CDR3 consists of 19 residues. Germline V gene data show CDR1 as ENHRY and CDR2 as SYGVKD. In DNA, the CDR3 is TGTGCCATCAGTGAGTTCCCACTCCAGACCGGGACAGGGAAATACGAGCAGTACTTC. Its protein product is CAISEFPLQTGTGKYEQYF.

A note on this clonotype: The conserved phenylalanine or tryptophan is not found at the CDR3 terminus, so this likely reflects a read error. The chain links TRBV14 to TRBJ2-7, with D perhaps TRBD1 (6 bases). This CDR3 contains 15 residues. Trimming removed 1 base from V and 2 bases from J, with 12 bases in between. The germline V gene has CDR1 SGHDN and CDR2 FVKESK. CDR3 amino acids: CASSQVGSGAYEQYL. CDR3 coding DNA: TGTGCCAGCAGCCAAGTCGGCTCAGGGGCCTACGAGCAGTACTTA.

This sequence joins TRBV4-2 and TRBJ2-7, with D possibly TRBD1 on 5 matching bases. Germline V gene data show CDR1 as LGHNA and CDR2 as YNFKEQ. This CDR3 region has 12 residues. V was shortened by 7 bases and J by 2 bases, with 9 bases between the two germline ends. CDR3 region: CASNPDTYEQYF. In DNA form, the CDR3 reads TGTGCCAGCAACCCGGACACCTACGAGCAGTACTTC.

About this clonotype: Sequence at one end of the junction differs from germline and may be a read error. The V gene is TRBV11-3, the J gene TRBJ2-1; 11 bases agree with TRBD2. The germline V gene has CDR1 SGHNT and CDR2 YENEEA. The CDR3 covers 15 residues. The CDR3: CASSLGVAGGNEQFF. The CDR3 coding sequence is TGTGCCAGTAGCTTAGGGGTAGCGGGAGGGAATGAGCAGTTCTTC.

Points on this clonotype: This CDR3 is missing its conserved last phenylalanine or tryptophan, likely due to a read error. This rearrangement joins TRBV19 to TRBJ2-5; D might be TRBD2 (6 bases). The ends were cut back, 7 bases at V and 2 bases at J, with 14 bases in the middle. The V gene's germline CDR1 is LNHDA and CDR2 SQIVND (reference sequence). The CDR3 spans 14 residues. The CDR3 sequence: CASTPPGRQETQYL. The CDR3 DNA follows: TGTGCCAGTACTCCCCCGGGGAGGCAAGAGACCCAGTACCTC.

This clonotype was seen only once. V gene TRBV29-1 combines with J gene TRBJ1-3; no clear D gene. This CDR3 region has 14 residues. Trimming pared 6 bases from V and 2 bases from J, leaving 14 bases between. Germline V CDR1 and CDR2: SQVTM, ANQGSEA. CDR3 residues: CSVSDGTAGNTIYF. Here the CDR3 DNA reads TGCAGCGTGTCAGACGGCACTGCTGGAAACACCATATATTTT.

This clonotype was counted many times. V usage is TRBV4-1 and J usage is TRBJ2-5, with 8 bases lining up with TRBD1. Germline CDR1 is MGHRA and CDR2 is YSYEKL. J was trimmed by 3 bases and V by 4 bases; bases with no gene match: 4. The CDR3 length is 14 residues. In DNA, the CDR3 is TGCGCCAGCAGCCGCCAGACAGGGGAAGAGACCCAGTACTTC. Protein product: CASSRQTGEETQYF.

This clonotype was counted a single time. A much bigger clone sits one base away, suggesting this may be a read error. The chain uses TRBV29-1 and TRBJ1-1; tentative D call: TRBD1 (6 bases). The CDR3 loop spans 12 amino acids. CDR1 and CDR2 (germline): SQVTM, ANQGSEA. V was clipped by 6 bases and J by 2 bases, with 10 bases between them. Written as DNA, the CDR3 is TGCAGCGTCTGTGGGACAAACACTGAAGCTTTCTTT. Protein sequence: CSVCGTNTEAFF.

This clonotype came up a few times. The CDR3 DNA reads as TGTGCCATCTGGTCGGGCTCTGGGGCCAACGTCCTGACTTTC. This sequence encodes CAIWSGSGANVLTF. The chain employs TRBV10-3 and TRBJ2-6, with D hard to call. The germline V gene encodes CDR1 ENHRY and CDR2 SYGVKD. Trimming removed 8 bases at V and 0 bases at J, with 8 bases between. The length of the CDR3 is 14 residues.

With regard to this clonotype: Relative to the germline gene, one junction end is altered; a read error may explain this. J is TRBJ2-1 and V is TRBV30; D might be TRBD2 (6 bases). The CDR3 contains 14 residues. CDR1 and CDR2 from the germline V gene are GTSNPN and SVGIG (reference sequence). The CDR3 sequence is CVWRQLAEFNEQFF. CDR3 sequence (DNA): TGTGTCTGGAGACAACTAGCAGAGTTCAATGAGCAGTTCTTC.

Comment on this clonotype: The junction does not match germline at one end; this may be a read error. The chain is built from TRBV11-2 and TRBJ1-1; TRBD1 aligns across 7 bases. The CDR3 length is 14 residues. CDR1 and CDR2 (germline): SGHAT, FQNNGV. CDR3 nucleotide sequence: TGTGCCAGCAACCAGGGACAGAAGAACACTGAAGCTTTCTTC. Protein sequence: CASNQGQKNTEAFF.

J is TRBJ1-2 and V is TRBV6-1, with D possibly being TRBD1 (5 bases). Germline CDR1 MNHNS, CDR2 SASEGT. Deletions cut 10 bases from V and 8 bases from J, with 26 bases between. This CDR3 spans 15 amino acids. The CDR3 bases are TGTGCCAACACCGAACCGGGACCGACGCGGGAAGGCTACACCTTC. Translated: CANTEPGPTREGYTF.

This clonotype was detected only a few times. The rearrangement links TRBV4-1 to TRBJ2-7; TRBD2 is a possible D gene (6 bases). This CDR3 is built from 15 residues. The germline V gene has CDR1 MGHRA and CDR2 YSYEKL. Trimming pared 0 bases from V and 3 bases from J, leaving 12 bases between. The CDR3 DNA reads as TGCGCCAGCAGCCAAGATGGGAGGCCCAACTACGAGCAGTACTTC. Translating gives CASSQDGRPNYEQYF.

The chain employs TRBV14 and TRBJ2-7; D is ambiguous. CDR1 and CDR2 from the germline V gene are SGHDN and FVKESK. The CDR3 sequence is 13 residues long. V dropped 1 base and J dropped 3 bases, with 7 bases sitting between them. This chain's CDR3 is CASSQGTYYEQYF. Written as DNA, the CDR3 is TGTGCCAGCAGCCAAGGGACCTACTACGAGCAGTACTTC.

The rearrangement links TRBV12-3 or TRBV12-4 to TRBJ2-2; 10 positions agree with TRBD1. This CDR3 spans 14 amino acids. V lost 6 bases, J lost 6 bases, and 4 bases stayed unmatched. The CDR3 is CASRPGTGAGELFF. Written as DNA, the CDR3 is TGTGCCAGCAGGCCTGGGACAGGGGCCGGGGAGCTGTTTTTT.

There are a few counts of this clonotype. The chain is built from TRBV6-1 and TRBJ1-4, with D maybe TRBD1 (5 bases). The length of the CDR3 is 13 residues. Germline assignment: CDR1 MNHNS and CDR2 SASEGT. Deletions cut 6 bases from V and 4 bases from J, with 9 bases between. CDR3: CASSRDSNEKLFF. The DNA of the CDR3 is TGTGCCAGCAGCCGTGACAGTAATGAAAAACTGTTTTTT.